The clone carrying this TCR beta chain was recorded only once. The CDR3 length is 13 residues. Per the germline V gene, CDR1 is MNHEY and CDR2 is SVGAGI. Trimming shortened V by 6 bases and J by 3 bases, and 11 bases separated the two germline ends. This record comes from a study of OX40 agonist ivuxolimab in advanced cancers. Enrollment shut out patients with autoimmune disease history or systemic immunosuppression. Method: immunoSEQ multiplex PCR; TCRdb's copy keeps in-frame clones and lacks some. Of tens of thousands of clones in the sample, more than 80% were seen once. The source was CD4+ or CD8+ T cells sorted from blood, collected in a trial of the OX40 agonist ivuxolimab. The receptor comes from an adult with an advanced solid tumor such as melanoma, head and neck, liver or kidney cancer. This chain connects TRBV6-5 to TRBJ1-2; D is unresolved. DNA for the CDR3: TGTGCCAGCAGCAAAACAGCTTACTATGGCTACACCTTC. This gives the protein CASSKTAYYGYTF.